Listed below are T cell receptor beta chains from one sample, sequenced in a study of blood T cell repertoires in COVID-19. Clones were sequenced by immunoSEQ multiplex PCR, and TCRdb holds only the in-frame ones, with some missing. The sample contains 130,000 or so clones, 70% to 85% of which appear only once. Sequencing was carried out using peripheral blood. The receptors originated from a woman of 80 years or more with acute or convalescent COVID-19. Each CDR3 is given with its conserved first and last residue. A D gene is named only where the DNA matches it firmly. Expanded clones are given a class, and other clones once, few, many or no size at all.

abundance	j_gene	d_gene	v_gene	CDR3aa	CDR3nt
NA	TRBJ2-2	TRBD1	TRBV9	CASSTSRDRAVVWRELFF	TGTGCCAGCAGTACCTCCCGGGACAGGGCAGTGGTTTGGCGGGAGCTGTTTTTT
NA	TRBJ2-7	TRBD1	TRBV2	CASSGQGKYEQYF	TGTGCCAGCAGTGGACAGGGAAAGTACGAGCAGTACTTC
NA	TRBJ1-4	NA	TRBV24-1	CATNGGGSEKLFF	TGTGCCACCAACGGGGGCGGGAGTGAAAAACTGTTTTTT
NA	TRBJ1-2	NA	TRBV28	CASSLGGVGLRGYTF	TGTGCCAGCAGTTTAGGTGGGGTAGGACTTAGGGGCTACACCTTC
NA	TRBJ1-2	TRBD1	TRBV5-1	CASRGTVNYGYTF	TGCGCCAGCAGGGGGACAGTAAACTATGGCTACACCTTC
NA	TRBJ1-6	TRBD1	TRBV7-2	CASSPGQVSSPLHF	TGTGCCAGCAGTCCCGGACAGGTTTCTTCACCCCTCCACTTT
NA	TRBJ2-3	TRBD1	TRBV24-1	CATSDRASSADTQYF	TGTGCCACCAGCGACAGGGCAAGCTCCGCAGATACGCAGTATTTT
NA	TRBJ1-1	NA	TRBV4-2	CASSQVDNQNTEAFF	TGTGCCAGCAGCCAAGTTGACAACCAGAACACTGAAGCTTTCTTT
NA	TRBJ2-3	NA	TRBV7-8	CASSAGHPTDTQYF	TGTGCCAGCAGCGCCGGACACCCCACAGATACGCAGTATTTT
NA	TRBJ2-3	TRBD1	TRBV6-5	CAGYRGDTQYF	TGTGCCGGGTACAGGGGGGATACGCAGTATTTT
NA	TRBJ1-1	TRBD1	TRBV5-6	CASSFNRGFAFF	TGTGCCAGCAGCTTCAACAGGGGTTTCGCTTTCTTT
NA	TRBJ1-5	NA	TRBV2	CASIDNVGQPQHF	TGTGCCAGCATTGACAATGTTGGCCAGCCCCAGCATTTT
few	TRBJ2-1	TRBD1	TRBV14	CASSQLGQGFENEQFF	TGTGCCAGCAGCCAACTGGGACAGGGTTTTGAAAATGAGCAGTTCTTC
NA	TRBJ1-2	NA	TRBV6-5	CASSGEGYGYTF	TGTGCCAGCAGCGGGGAGGGGTATGGCTACACCTTC
NA	TRBJ1-2	NA	TRBV7-9	CASSERGFANYGYTF	TGTGCCAGCAGCGAACGGGGGTTCGCTAACTATGGCTACACCTTC
NA	TRBJ1-3	NA	TRBV6-5	CASSTPGGDRNTIYF	TGTGCCAGCAGTACGCCCGGGGGGGACCGAAACACCATATATTTT
NA	TRBJ2-5	TRBD1	TRBV11-2	CASSLGDRGSETQYF	TGTGCCAGCAGCTTAGGTGACAGGGGATCCGAGACCCAGTACTTC
NA	TRBJ1-5	NA	TRBV7-2	CASSLGGASNQPQHF	TGTGCCAGCAGCTTAGGGGGAGCGAGCAATCAGCCCCAGCATTTT
NA	TRBJ1-1	NA	TRBV7-9	CASSLVGSGVEAFF	TGTGCCAGCAGCTTAGTCGGTAGTGGAGTTGAAGCTTTCTTT
few	TRBJ1-2	NA	TRBV6-6	CASETGNYGYTF	TGTGCCAGCGAGACAGGAAACTATGGCTACACCTTC
NA	TRBJ1-5	NA	TRBV7-2	CASSLRQVAPPQHF	TGTGCCAGCAGCCTTCGCCAAGTGGCCCCTCCCCAGCATTTT
few	TRBJ2-1	NA	TRBV7-3	CASSRAGQADEQFF	TGTGCCAGCAGTCGGGCAGGTCAAGCGGATGAGCAGTTCTTC
once	TRBJ2-7	NA	TRBV9	CASSPEGRGEFYEQYF	TGTGCCAGCAGCCCAGAGGGCAGGGGAGAATTCTACGAGCAGTACTTC
NA	TRBJ1-5	NA	TRBV15	CATSRDLLSNQPQHF	TGTGCCACCAGCAGAGACCTTTTGAGCAATCAGCCCCAGCATTTT
NA	TRBJ1-2	TRBD1	TRBV5-1	CASNSSPRDRIRYTF	TGCGCCAGCAACTCCTCCCCCCGGGACAGAATACGCTACACCTTC
NA	TRBJ1-1	NA	TRBV7-2	CASSLRALNTEAFF	TGTGCCAGCAGCCTCAGGGCCTTGAACACTGAAGCTTTCTTT
NA	TRBJ1-2	TRBD1	TRBV13	CASSSRDRTYYGYTF	TGTGCCAGCAGCTCCAGGGACAGGACCTACTATGGCTACACCTTC
NA	TRBJ1-5	TRBD1	TRBV3-1/TRBV3-2	CASSPRTGANQPQHF	TGTGCCAGCAGCCCCAGGACAGGAGCGAATCAGCCCCAGCATTTT
NA	TRBJ1-4	TRBD1	TRBV27	CASSPQGATNEKLFF	TGTGCCAGCAGTCCACAGGGGGCAACTAATGAAAAACTGTTTTTT
NA	TRBJ2-2	TRBD2	TRBV20-1	CSASVGTSGASGELFF	TGCAGTGCTAGTGTCGGGACTAGCGGGGCCTCCGGGGAGCTGTTTTTT
NA	TRBJ2-1	NA	TRBV5-1	CASSARGGGAYNEQFF	TGCGCCAGCAGCGCCCGAGGGGGGGGCGCCTACAATGAGCAGTTCTTC
NA	TRBJ2-2	NA	TRBV7-9	CASSNRGGNTGELFF	TGTGCCAGCAGTAACAGGGGAGGGAACACCGGGGAGCTGTTTTTT
NA	TRBJ1-1	NA	TRBV7-3	CASSLIRPIQGSEAFF	TGTGCCAGCAGCTTAATCCGACCCATTCAGGGAAGTGAAGCTTTCTTT
NA	TRBJ2-1	NA	TRBV13	CASSLGARYNEQFF	TGTGCCAGCAGCTTAGGAGCACGCTACAATGAGCAGTTCTTC
NA	TRBJ2-2	NA	TRBV6-4	CASRRWDTEVNTGELFF	TGTGCCAGCAGGAGGTGGGACACTGAAGTGAACACCGGGGAGCTGTTTTTT
NA	TRBJ2-1	TRBD1	TRBV7-9	CASSYSTGPDNEQFF	TGTGCCAGCAGCTATTCGACAGGGCCTGACAATGAGCAGTTCTTC
NA	TRBJ1-2	TRBD1	TRBV11-2	CASTTGQGYGYTF	TGTGCCAGCACCACCGGACAGGGCTATGGCTACACCTTC
NA	TRBJ1-2	TRBD1	TRBV29-1	CSAATGEGSWGYTF	TGCAGCGCTGCGACAGGGGAAGGTTCGTGGGGCTACACCTTC
NA	TRBJ2-2	NA	TRBV5-1	CASSYPGQTLTRGTGELFF	TGCGCCAGCAGCTACCCCGGACAGACCTTAACTCGGGGCACCGGGGAGCTGTTTTTT
few	TRBJ2-2	NA	TRBV24-1	CATSGKQGGELFF	TGTGCCACCAGTGGCAAGCAGGGCGGGGAGCTGTTTTTT
NA	TRBJ1-1	NA	TRBV7-8	CASSLGGGTEAFF	TGTGCCAGCAGCTTAGGGGGAGGTACTGAAGCTTTCTTT
NA	TRBJ2-1	TRBD1	TRBV6-4	CASSDEGGTGNEQFF	TGTGCCAGCAGTGATGAGGGGGGGACAGGGAATGAGCAGTTCTTC